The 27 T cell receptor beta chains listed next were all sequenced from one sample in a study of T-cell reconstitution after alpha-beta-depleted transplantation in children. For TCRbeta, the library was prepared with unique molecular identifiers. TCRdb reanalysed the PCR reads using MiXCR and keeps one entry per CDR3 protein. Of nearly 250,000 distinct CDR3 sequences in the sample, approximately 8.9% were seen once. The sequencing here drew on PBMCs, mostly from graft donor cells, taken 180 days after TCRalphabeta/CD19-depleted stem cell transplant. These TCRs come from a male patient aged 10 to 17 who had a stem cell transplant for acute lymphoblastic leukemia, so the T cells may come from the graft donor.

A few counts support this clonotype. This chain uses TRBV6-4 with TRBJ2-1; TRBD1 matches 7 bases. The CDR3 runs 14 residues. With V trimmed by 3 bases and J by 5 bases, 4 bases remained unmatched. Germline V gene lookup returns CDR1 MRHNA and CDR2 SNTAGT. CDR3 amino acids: CASSEGGLHNEQFF. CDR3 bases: TGTGCCAGCAGTGAAGGGGGCTTACACAATGAGCAGTTCTTC.

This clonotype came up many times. The CDR3 region is CASSLIAGGSGELFF. Written as DNA, the CDR3 is TGTGCCAGCAGCTTAATAGCGGGGGGCTCCGGGGAGCTGTTTTTT. The rearrangement links TRBV7-2 to TRBJ2-2; the match to TRBD2 covers 10 bases. The CDR3 loop spans 15 amino acids. The trim removed 2 bases at V and 6 bases at J, leaving 3 bases unmatched. CDR1 and CDR2 from the germline V gene are SGHTA and FQGNSA.

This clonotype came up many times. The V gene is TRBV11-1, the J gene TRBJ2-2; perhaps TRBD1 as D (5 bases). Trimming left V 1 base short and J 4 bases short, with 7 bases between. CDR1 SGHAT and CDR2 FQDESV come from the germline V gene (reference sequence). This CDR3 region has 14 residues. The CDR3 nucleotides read TGTGCCAGCAGCTTAGGACAGTTCACCGGGGAGCTGTTTTTT. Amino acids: CASSLGQFTGELFF.

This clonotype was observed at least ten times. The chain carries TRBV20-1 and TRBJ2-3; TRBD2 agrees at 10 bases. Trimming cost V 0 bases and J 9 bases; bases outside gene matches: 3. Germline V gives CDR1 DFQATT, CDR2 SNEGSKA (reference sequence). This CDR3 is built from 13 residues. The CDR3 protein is CSARDWTSGTQYF. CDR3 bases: TGCAGTGCTAGAGACTGGACTAGCGGAACGCAGTATTTT.

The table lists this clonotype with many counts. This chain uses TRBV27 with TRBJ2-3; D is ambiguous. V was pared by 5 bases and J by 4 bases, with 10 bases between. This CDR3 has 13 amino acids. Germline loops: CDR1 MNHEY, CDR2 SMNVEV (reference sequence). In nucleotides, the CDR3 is TGTGCCAGCAGTCCTTACCGGGCAGATACGCAGTATTTT. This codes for CASSPYRADTQYF.

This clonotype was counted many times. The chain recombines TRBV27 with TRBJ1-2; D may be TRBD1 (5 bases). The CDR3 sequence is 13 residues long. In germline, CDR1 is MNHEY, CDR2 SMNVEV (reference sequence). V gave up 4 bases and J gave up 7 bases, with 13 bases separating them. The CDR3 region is CASSWGGSFGYTF. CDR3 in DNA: TGTGCCAGCAGTTGGGGGGGATCCTTTGGCTACACCTTC.

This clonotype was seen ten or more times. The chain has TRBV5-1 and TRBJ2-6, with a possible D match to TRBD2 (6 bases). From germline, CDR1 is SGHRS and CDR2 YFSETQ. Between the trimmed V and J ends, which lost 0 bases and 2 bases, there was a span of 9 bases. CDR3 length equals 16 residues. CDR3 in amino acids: CASSLAGGTGANVLTF. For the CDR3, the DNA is TGCGCCAGCAGCTTGGCCGGAGGGACTGGGGCCAACGTCCTGACTTTC.

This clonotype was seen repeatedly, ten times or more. This chain's CDR3 is CASSVVSRLRTDTQYF. In nucleotides, the CDR3 is TGTGCCAGCAGCGTAGTTTCTAGACTCCGCACAGATACGCAGTATTTT. The J gene is TRBJ2-3, the V gene TRBV9; D is undetermined. The CDR3 is 16 residues long. Trimming pared 0 bases from V and 1 base from J, leaving 12 bases between. Germline V gene lookup returns CDR1 SGDLS and CDR2 YYNGEE.

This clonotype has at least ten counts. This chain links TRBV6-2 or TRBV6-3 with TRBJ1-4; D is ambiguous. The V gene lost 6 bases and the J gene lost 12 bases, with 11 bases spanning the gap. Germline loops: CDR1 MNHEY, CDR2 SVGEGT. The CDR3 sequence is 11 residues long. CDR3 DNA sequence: TGTGCCAGCAGCCACTGGACTCAACTGTTTTTT. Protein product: CASSHWTQLFF.

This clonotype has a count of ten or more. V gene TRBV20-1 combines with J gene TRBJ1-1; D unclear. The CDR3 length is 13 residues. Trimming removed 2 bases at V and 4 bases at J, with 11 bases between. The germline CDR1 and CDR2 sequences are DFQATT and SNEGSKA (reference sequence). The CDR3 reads CSARWLSGTEAFF. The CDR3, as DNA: TGCAGTGCTAGATGGTTGTCGGGCACTGAAGCTTTCTTT.

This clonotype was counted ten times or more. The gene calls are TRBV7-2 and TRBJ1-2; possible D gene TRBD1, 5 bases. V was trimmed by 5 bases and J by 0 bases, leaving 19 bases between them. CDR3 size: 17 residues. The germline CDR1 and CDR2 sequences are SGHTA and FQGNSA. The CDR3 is CASSPGRTGPANYGYTF. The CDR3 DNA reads TGTGCCAGCAGCCCGGGCCGTACAGGCCCCGCTAACTATGGCTACACCTTC.

CDR3 sequence: CASSQESNGIRINSPLHF. The DNA for the CDR3 is TGCGCCAGCAGCCAAGAGAGTAATGGGATTCGGATTAATTCACCCCTCCACTTT. This chain uses TRBV4-1 with TRBJ1-6; no clear D. Germline lookup yields CDR1 MGHRA and CDR2 YSYEKL. The CDR3 extends over 18 amino acids. Trimming removed 0 bases at V and 6 bases at J, with 18 bases between.

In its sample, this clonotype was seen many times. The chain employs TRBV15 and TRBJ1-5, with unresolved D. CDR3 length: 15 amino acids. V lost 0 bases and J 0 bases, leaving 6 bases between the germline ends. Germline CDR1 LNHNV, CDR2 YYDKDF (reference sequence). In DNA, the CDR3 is TGTGCCACCAGCAGAGATCCCAATAGCAATCAGCCCCAGCATTTT. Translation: CATSRDPNSNQPQHF.

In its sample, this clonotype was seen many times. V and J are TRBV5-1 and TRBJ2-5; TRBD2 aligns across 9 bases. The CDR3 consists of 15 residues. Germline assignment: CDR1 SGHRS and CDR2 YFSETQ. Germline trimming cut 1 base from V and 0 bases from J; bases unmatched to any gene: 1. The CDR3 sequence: CASSLLAGHQETQYF. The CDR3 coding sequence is TGCGCCAGCAGCTTGCTAGCGGGGCACCAAGAGACCCAGTACTTC.

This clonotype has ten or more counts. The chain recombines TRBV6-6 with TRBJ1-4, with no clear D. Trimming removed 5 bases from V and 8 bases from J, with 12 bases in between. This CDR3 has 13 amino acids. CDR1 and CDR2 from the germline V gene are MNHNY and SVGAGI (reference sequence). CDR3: CASSTPVTEKLFF. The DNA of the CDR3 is TGTGCCAGCAGTACCCCCGTGACAGAAAAACTGTTTTTT.

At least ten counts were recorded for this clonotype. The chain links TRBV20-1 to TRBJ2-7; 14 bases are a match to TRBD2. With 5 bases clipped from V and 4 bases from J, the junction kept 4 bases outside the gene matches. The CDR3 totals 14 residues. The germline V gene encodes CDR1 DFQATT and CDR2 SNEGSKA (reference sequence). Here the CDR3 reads CSAGLAGGLYEQYF. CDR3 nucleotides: TGCAGTGCTGGACTAGCGGGGGGCCTATACGAGCAGTACTTC.

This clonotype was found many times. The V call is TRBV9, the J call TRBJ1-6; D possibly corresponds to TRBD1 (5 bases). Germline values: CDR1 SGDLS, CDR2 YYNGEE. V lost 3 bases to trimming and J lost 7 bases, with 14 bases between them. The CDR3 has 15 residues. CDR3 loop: CASSGPGTDNSPLHF. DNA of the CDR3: TGTGCCAGCAGCGGACCCGGGACGGACAATTCACCCCTCCACTTT.

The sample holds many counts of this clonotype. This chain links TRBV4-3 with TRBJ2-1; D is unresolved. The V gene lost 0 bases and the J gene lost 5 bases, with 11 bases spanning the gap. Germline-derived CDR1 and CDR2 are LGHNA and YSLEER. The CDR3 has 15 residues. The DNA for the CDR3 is TGCGCCAGCAGCCAAGATTCACGGCGGCACAATGAGCAGTTCTTC. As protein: CASSQDSRRHNEQFF.

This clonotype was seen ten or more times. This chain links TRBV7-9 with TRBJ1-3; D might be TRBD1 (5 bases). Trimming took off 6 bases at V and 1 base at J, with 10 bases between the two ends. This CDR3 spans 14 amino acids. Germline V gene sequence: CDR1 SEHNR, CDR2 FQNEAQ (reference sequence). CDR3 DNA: TGTGCCAGCAGGCCAGGGACTTCTGGAAACACCATATATTTT. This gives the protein CASRPGTSGNTIYF.

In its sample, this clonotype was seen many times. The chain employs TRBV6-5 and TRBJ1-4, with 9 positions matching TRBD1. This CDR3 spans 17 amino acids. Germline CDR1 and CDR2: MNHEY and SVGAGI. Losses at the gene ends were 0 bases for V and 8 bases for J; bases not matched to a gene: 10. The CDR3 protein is CASSYSPDRGPWEKLFF. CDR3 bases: TGTGCCAGCAGTTACTCTCCGGACAGGGGTCCGTGGGAAAAACTGTTTTTT.

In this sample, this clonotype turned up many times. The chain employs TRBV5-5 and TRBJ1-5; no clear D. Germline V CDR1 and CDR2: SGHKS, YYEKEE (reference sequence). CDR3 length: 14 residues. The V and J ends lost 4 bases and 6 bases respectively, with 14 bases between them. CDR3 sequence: CASSPSRGAQPQHF. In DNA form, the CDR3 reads TGTGCCAGCAGCCCCTCGCGGGGAGCTCAGCCCCAGCATTTT.

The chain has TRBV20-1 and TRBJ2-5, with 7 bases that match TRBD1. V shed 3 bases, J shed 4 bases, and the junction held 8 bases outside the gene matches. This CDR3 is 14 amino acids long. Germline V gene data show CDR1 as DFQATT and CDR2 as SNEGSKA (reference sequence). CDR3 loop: CSASRDREGETQYF. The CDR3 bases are TGCAGTGCTAGTAGAGACAGGGAAGGAGAGACCCAGTACTTC.

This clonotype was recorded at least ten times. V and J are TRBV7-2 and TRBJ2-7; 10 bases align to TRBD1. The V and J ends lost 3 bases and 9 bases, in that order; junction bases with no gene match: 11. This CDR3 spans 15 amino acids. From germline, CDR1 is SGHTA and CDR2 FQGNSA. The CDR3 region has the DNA TGTGCCAGCAGCTTTTACTCCGGGACAGGGGCCGGGCAGTACTTC. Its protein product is CASSFYSGTGAGQYF.

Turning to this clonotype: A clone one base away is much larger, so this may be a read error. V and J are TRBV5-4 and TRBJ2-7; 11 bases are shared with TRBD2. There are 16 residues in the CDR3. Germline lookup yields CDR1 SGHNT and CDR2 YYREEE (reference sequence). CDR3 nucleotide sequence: TGTGCCAGCAGCTTGGAGGGACTAGCGGTTTCCTACGACCAGTACTTC. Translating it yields CASSLEGLAVSYDQYF.

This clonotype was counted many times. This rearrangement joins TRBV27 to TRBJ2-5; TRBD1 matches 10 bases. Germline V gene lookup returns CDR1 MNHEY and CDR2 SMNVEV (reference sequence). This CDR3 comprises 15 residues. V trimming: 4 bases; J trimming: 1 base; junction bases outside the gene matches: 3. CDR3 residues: CASSWRTGGQETQYF. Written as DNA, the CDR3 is TGTGCCAGCAGTTGGAGGACAGGGGGCCAAGAGACCCAGTACTTC.

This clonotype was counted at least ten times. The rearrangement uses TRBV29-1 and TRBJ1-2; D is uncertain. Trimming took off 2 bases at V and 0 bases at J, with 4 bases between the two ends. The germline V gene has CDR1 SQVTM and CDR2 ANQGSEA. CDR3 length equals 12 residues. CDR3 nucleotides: TGCAGCGTTGAAAACTCTAACTATGGCTACACCTTC. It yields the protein CSVENSNYGYTF.

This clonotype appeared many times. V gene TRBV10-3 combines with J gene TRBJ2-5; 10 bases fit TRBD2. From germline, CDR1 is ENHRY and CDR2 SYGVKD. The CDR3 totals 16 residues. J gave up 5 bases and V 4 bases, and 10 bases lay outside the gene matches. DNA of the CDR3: TGTGCCATCAGTGGAAGCGGGAGGGCCTTGATGGAGACCCAGTACTTC. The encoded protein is CAISGSGRALMETQYF.